The clone carrying this TCR beta chain appeared once. Its target is unknown. With 5 bases removed from V and 7 bases from J, the gap between germline ends came to 12 bases. This CDR3 spans 13 amino acids. Germline V lookup: CDR1 GTSNPN, CDR2 SVGIG (reference sequence). The record originates from a study of OX40 agonist ivuxolimab in advanced cancers. Assay used: immunoSEQ multiplex PCR; TCRdb lists only in-frame clones, some missing. The data contain 100,000 to 120,000 clones, roughly nine tenths of them singletons. The study's findings and limits: Some of the lowest clonal expansion was seen in partial responders at 0.1-3.0 mg/kg. The mean number of expanded clones was higher in CD8+ T cells than in CD4+. By week 6 at 0.1 to 3.0 mg/kg, blood CD4+ and CD8+ T cells had expanded clonally.

Autoimmune disease history or systemic immunosuppression barred patients. The source is an adult with an advanced solid tumor such as melanoma, head and neck, liver or kidney cancer. Material: CD4+ or CD8+ T cells sorted from blood, obtained in a trial of the OX40 agonist ivuxolimab. The chain uses TRBV30 and TRBJ1-6; a weak D match, TRBD1 (6 bases). The CDR3 bases are TGTGCCTGGGGGATACAGGGAAATTCACCCCTCCACTTT. Translated, it gives CAWGIQGNSPLHF.